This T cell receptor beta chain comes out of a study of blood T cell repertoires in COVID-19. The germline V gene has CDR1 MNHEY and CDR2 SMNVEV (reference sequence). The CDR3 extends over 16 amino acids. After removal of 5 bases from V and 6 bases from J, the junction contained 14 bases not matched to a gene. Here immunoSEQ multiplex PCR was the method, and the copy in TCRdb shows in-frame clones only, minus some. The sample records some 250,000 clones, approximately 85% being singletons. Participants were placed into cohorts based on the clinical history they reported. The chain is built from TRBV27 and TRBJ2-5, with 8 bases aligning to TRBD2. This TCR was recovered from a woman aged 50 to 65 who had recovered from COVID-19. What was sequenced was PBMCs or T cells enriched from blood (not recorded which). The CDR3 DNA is TGTGCCAGCAGTGATGGCAGCGGGAGTTTTTCAAAGACCCAGTACTTC. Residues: CASSDGSGSFSKTQYF.